This is a list of T cell receptor beta chains from one sample in a study of T cell responses to AZD1222 COVID-19 vaccine. This table comes from immunoSEQ multiplex PCR, and its TCRdb copy is limited to in-frame clones, with some not included. The sample includes approximately 90,000 clones, 70% to 90% seen only once; the top ten take roughly 3.7%. Source: peripheral blood, taken on day 0 of AZD1222 vaccination. The origin of the receptors is an adult in good health. Each CDR3 is given with its conserved first and last residue. Each record gives: D gene, clone size, V gene, J gene, CDR3 length, CDR3 protein, CDR3 DNA. D genes are given only for firm matches. Clone size, where shown, is once, few, many, or a class for clones that have expanded.

NA	NA	TRBV7-9	TRBJ1-6	15	CASSLGGARNSPLHF	TGTGCCAGCAGCTTAGGAGGGGCACGGAATTCACCCCTCCACTTT
NA	NA	TRBV6-6	TRBJ1-5	15	CASRPAETGNQPQHF	TGTGCCAGCAGGCCGGCTGAAACAGGGAACCAGCCCCAGCATTTT
TRBD2	NA	TRBV9	TRBJ2-3	15	CASTPWGGSTDTQYF	TGTGCCAGCACCCCTTGGGGGGGGAGCACAGATACGCAGTATTTT
NA	NA	TRBV5-4	TRBJ2-7	15	CASSSQGKGLHEQYF	TGTGCCAGCAGCTCACAGGGAAAGGGTCTCCACGAGCAGTACTTC
TRBD2	once	TRBV6-5	TRBJ2-7	14	CASSPGTTSYEQYF	TGTGCCAGCAGTCCAGGGACTACTTCCTACGAGCAGTACTTC
NA	NA	TRBV6-1	TRBJ1-2	15	CASSETFRGGGGYTF	TGTGCCAGCAGTGAAACTTTCCGAGGGGGGGGTGGCTACACCTTC
TRBD2	NA	TRBV6-5	TRBJ2-1	15	CASTPLGGGYNEQFF	TGTGCCAGCACCCCCCTCGGCGGGGGGTACAATGAGCAGTTCTTC
NA	NA	TRBV4-1	TRBJ2-7	17	CASSQEAPGVTEYEQYF	TGCGCCAGCAGCCAAGAAGCCCCAGGGGTCACGGAATACGAGCAGTACTTC
NA	few	TRBV4-1	TRBJ2-7	13	CASSPSMADEQYF	TGCGCCAGCAGCCCGTCGATGGCGGACGAGCAGTACTTC
NA	NA	TRBV5-1	TRBJ1-2	16	CASSLGVTDPNYGYTF	TGCGCCAGCAGCTTGGGTGTGACAGATCCTAACTATGGCTACACCTTC
TRBD2	NA	TRBV11-2	TRBJ2-3	17	CASSLFYSGGAEDTQYF	TGTGCCAGCAGCTTATTTTATAGCGGGGGGGCCGAAGATACGCAGTATTTT
TRBD1	once	TRBV19	TRBJ2-2	16	CASKGGRGMNTGELFF	TGTGCCAGTAAAGGGGGCCGGGGCATGAACACCGGGGAGCTGTTTTTT
NA	few	TRBV5-4	TRBJ1-1	13	CASSFIGGTEAFF	TGTGCCAGCAGCTTCATCGGAGGGACTGAAGCTTTCTTT
TRBD2	once	TRBV6-4	TRBJ2-3	16	CASSDSGGGNTDTQYF	TGTGCCAGCAGTGACTCGGGGGGGGGAAACACAGATACGCAGTATTTT
TRBD2	NA	TRBV5-1	TRBJ2-7	15	CASSQSTSGVYEQYF	TGCGCCAGCAGCCAATCGACTAGCGGGGTCTACGAGCAGTACTTC
NA	NA	TRBV2	TRBJ2-3	14	CASSGLKGKDTQYF	TGTGCCAGCAGTGGGCTTAAAGGGAAAGATACGCAGTATTTT
TRBD1	once	TRBV4-1	TRBJ2-5	14	CASSQGQGGETQYF	TGCGCCAGCAGCCAAGGACAGGGCGGGGAGACCCAGTACTTC
NA	NA	TRBV5-1	TRBJ1-1	13	CASSAGQNTEAFF	TGCGCCAGCAGCGCCGGACAGAACACTGAAGCTTTCTTT
NA	NA	TRBV28	TRBJ1-6	15	CASSLQSSYNSPLHF	TGTGCCAGCAGTCTGCAGAGCTCCTATAATTCACCCCTCCACTTT
TRBD1	NA	TRBV5-1	TRBJ1-5	15	CASSATGGWNQPQHF	TGCGCCAGCAGCGCCACAGGGGGATGGAATCAGCCCCAGCATTTT
NA	NA	TRBV18	TRBJ1-2	14	CASSRDKGSYGYTF	TGTGCCAGCTCACGGGATAAGGGATCTTATGGCTACACCTTC
NA	NA	TRBV7-2	TRBJ1-4	15	CASSSYGTRSQKLFF	TGTGCCAGCAGCTCCTACGGGACTAGAAGTCAAAAACTGTTTTTT